Sequencing of this TCR beta chain was carried out in a study of tumor-infiltrating lymphocytes in localized non-small cell lung cancer. Trimming took 4 bases from V and 2 from J; bases not matched to a gene: 11. The V gene's germline CDR1 is PRHDT and CDR2 FYEKMQ (reference sequence). This CDR3 has 17 residues. Repertoires were generated with immunoSEQ multiplex PCR, while TCRdb's copy carries only in-frame clones and drops some. The sample has more than 10,000 clones, around 78% seen once. This receptor was obtained from a human donor with non-small cell lung cancer. V and J are TRBV13 and TRBJ1-3, with TRBD1 matching 7 bases. The sequenced sample consisted of lung tumor tissue. CDR3 sequence: CASSWTREGAAGNTIYF. CDR3 DNA: TGTGCCAGCAGCTGGACCCGAGAGGGGGCGGCTGGAAACACCATATATTTT.